A selection of T cell receptor beta chains follows, all from one sample in a study of cytomegalovirus exposure and HLA in healthy donors. The protocol was immunoSEQ multiplex PCR, while the TCRdb copy is restricted to in-frame clones and leaves out a portion. The sample records some 180,000 clones, 75% being singletons. The sample consisted of PBMCs. The origin of the receptors is a male donor in good health and CMV-seronegative. CDR3s include the opening cysteine and the closing phenylalanine or tryptophan. Each record gives: clone size, CDR3 length, V gene, J gene, CDR3 protein. Some rows mark clone size as missing; the rest say once, few, many or name a class of expanded clone.

NA	15	TRBV29-1	TRBJ1-1	CSPEKPGQGITEAFF
NA	18	TRBV5-4	TRBJ2-1	CASSLRLAGSSSYNEQFF
NA	13	TRBV4-2	TRBJ1-6	CASSSTTGDSLHF
NA	16	TRBV14	TRBJ2-1	CASSQLWLAAYNEQFF
once	18	TRBV19	TRBJ2-1	CASRHPGGSGRAGFEQFF
NA	14	TRBV11-3	TRBJ2-2	CASSLRGGAGELFF
NA	14	TRBV6-5	TRBJ2-6	CASRQSSGANVLTF
NA	14	TRBV30	TRBJ2-6	CAWTGVSGANVLTF
NA	14	TRBV11-1	TRBJ2-1	CASSGAGNFHEQFF
NA	14	TRBV6-5	TRBJ2-3	CASSQDRERDTQYF
NA	16	TRBV7-8	TRBJ2-3	CASSLGRYQGGDTQYF
few	17	TRBV11-2	TRBJ2-3	CASSLGRSGSYTDTQYF
few	14	TRBV6-6	TRBJ1-6	CASSYWTNNSPLHF
NA	16	TRBV19	TRBJ1-3	CASSIGSRVSGNTIYF
few	13	TRBV29-1	TRBJ2-1	CSVKLGLFNEQFF
NA	14	TRBV6-1	TRBJ1-5	CASMGQGFYQPQHF
NA	14	TRBV5-5	TRBJ1-5	CASSFGQDFQPQHF
NA	14	TRBV27	TRBJ2-1	CASILYSGFGEQFF
NA	13	TRBV9	TRBJ1-5	CASSGSGSQPQHF
NA	14	TRBV23-1	TRBJ2-7	CASSHVGQSYEQYF
NA	15	TRBV19	TRBJ1-5	CASSAFDRNNQPQHF
NA	16	TRBV11-2	TRBJ2-1	CASSLELAGRYNEQFF
NA	15	TRBV18	TRBJ1-3	CASSLRGSSGNTIYF
NA	15	TRBV11-2	TRBJ1-2	CASSAGTGNNYGYTF
NA	13	TRBV7-9	TRBJ1-4	CASSFGQGEKLFF
NA	15	TRBV12-5	TRBJ2-3	CASGLGQLSTDTQYF
NA	14	TRBV6-6	TRBJ1-2	CASTISDSSYGYTF
NA	15	TRBV27	TRBJ2-1	CASSDQAGAWNEQFF
NA	14	TRBV13	TRBJ2-7	CASSQRDSQYEQYF
NA	16	TRBV6-1	TRBJ2-1	CASSGPGTGFSNEQFF
NA	15	TRBV27	TRBJ1-5	CASGWTGSSNQPQHF
NA	17	TRBV4-1	TRBJ2-1	CASSQDFGTSGYNEQFF
NA	13	TRBV7-9	TRBJ1-1	CSSNLDGNGEAFF
NA	14	TRBV7-7	TRBJ2-2	CASSFSTVPGELFF
NA	15	TRBV5-4	TRBJ1-6	CASSSGGSYNSPLHF
few	14	TRBV28	TRBJ2-7	CASSLETFAYEQYF
few	14	TRBV19	TRBJ1-3	CASTYDRGSDTIYF
once	13	TRBV30	TRBJ1-4	CAWGTWTGEKLFF
once	13	TRBV9	TRBJ1-2	CASSSDSNYGYTF
once	15	TRBV6-5	TRBJ2-3	CASSYDRTSTDTQYF
NA	15	TRBV6-5	TRBJ2-7	CASSYTGLEPAEQYF
NA	15	TRBV7-9	TRBJ2-1	CASSSRGSPRNEQFF
NA	14	TRBV5-1	TRBJ1-1	CASSYTGWNTEAFF
NA	13	TRBV6-1	TRBJ1-5	CASSVTRDQPQHF
NA	11	TRBV20-1	TRBJ1-2	CSARDIYGYTF
NA	11	TRBV6-5	TRBJ2-2	CASRGGGELFF
NA	24	TRBV1	TRBJ2-1	CTSSPREALFPFSRGVSSYNEQFF
NA	13	TRBV19	TRBJ1-5	CASSSSRNQPQHF
NA	15	TRBV28	TRBJ1-2	CASGEQGPANYGYTF
NA	16	TRBV28	TRBJ2-3	CASRTTGQGERDTQYF
NA	15	TRBV30	TRBJ1-1	CAWSGTGGSGTEAFF
few	15	TRBV28	TRBJ2-1	CASKNGLAGGREQFF